A single sample gave rise to the 5 T cell receptor beta chains below, sequenced in a study of control samples from healthy donors and cancer patients. Method: immunoSEQ multiplex PCR; TCRdb's copy keeps in-frame clones and lacks some. The sample carries about 100,000 clones, roughly nine tenths recorded once. The sequencing sample was made of blood. The receptors come from a woman between 45 and 60 years old in good health.

The V and J genes are TRBV25-1 and TRBJ1-6, with unresolved D. The CDR3 runs to 14 residues. Germline V gives CDR1 MGHDK, CDR2 SYGVNS. Trimming removed 6 bases at V and 1 base at J, with 7 bases between. The CDR3 DNA reads TGTGCCAGCAGGATGGTATCCTATAATTCACCCCTCCACTTT. Translating it yields CASRMVSYNSPLHF.

The chain carries TRBV2 and TRBJ1-3; unclear D gene. Trimming pared 6 bases from V and 2 bases from J, leaving 5 bases between. The germline V gene encodes CDR1 SNHLY and CDR2 FYNNEI. The CDR3 length is 12 residues. CDR3 coding DNA: TGTGCCAGCAGGGAAACTGGAAACACCATATATTTT. Its protein product is CASRETGNTIYF.

The chain links TRBV5-1 to TRBJ1-5; perhaps TRBD1 as D (6 bases). Germline V gene lookup returns CDR1 SGHRS and CDR2 YFSETQ. V lost 0 bases to trimming and J lost 5 bases, with 12 bases between them. The CDR3 contains 15 residues. This CDR3 reads CASSLGAGEHQPQHF. The CDR3 nucleotides read TGCGCCAGCAGCTTGGGCGCAGGGGAGCATCAGCCCCAGCATTTT.

This chain links TRBV6-5 with TRBJ1-1; no clear D. This CDR3 comprises 11 residues. The V end lost 7 bases, the J end lost 7 bases, and 10 bases lay between the germline ends. Germline-derived CDR1 and CDR2 are MNHEY and SVGAGI. The CDR3: CASITALEAFF. The CDR3 DNA sequence: TGTGCCAGCATCACGGCCCTTGAAGCTTTCTTT.

The chain couples TRBV18 to TRBJ1-5; D gene uncertain. Looked up from germline, CDR1 is KGHSH and CDR2 is LQKENI. With 3 bases removed from V and 6 bases from J, the gap between germline ends came to 12 bases. The CDR3 covers 14 residues. The CDR3 loop reads CASSPAGGSQPQHF. CDR3 in DNA: TGTGCCAGCTCACCGGCGGGAGGATCTCAGCCCCAGCATTTT.